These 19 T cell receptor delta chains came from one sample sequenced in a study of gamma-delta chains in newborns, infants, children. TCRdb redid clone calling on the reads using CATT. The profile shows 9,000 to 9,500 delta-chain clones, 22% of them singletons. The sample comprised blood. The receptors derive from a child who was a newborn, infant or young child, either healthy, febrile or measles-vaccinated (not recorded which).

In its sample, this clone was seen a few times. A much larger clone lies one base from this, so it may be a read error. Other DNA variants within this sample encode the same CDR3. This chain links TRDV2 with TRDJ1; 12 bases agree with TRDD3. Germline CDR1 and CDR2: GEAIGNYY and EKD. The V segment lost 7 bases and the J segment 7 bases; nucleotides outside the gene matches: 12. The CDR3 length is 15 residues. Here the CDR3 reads CACDHVLGDTLKLIF. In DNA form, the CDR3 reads TGTGCCTGCGACCATGTACTGGGGGATACCCTTAAACTCATCTTT.

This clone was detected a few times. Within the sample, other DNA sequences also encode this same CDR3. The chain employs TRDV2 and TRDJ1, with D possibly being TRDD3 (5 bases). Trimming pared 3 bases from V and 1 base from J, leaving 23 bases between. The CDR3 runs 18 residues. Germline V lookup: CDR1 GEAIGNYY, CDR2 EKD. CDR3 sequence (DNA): TGTGCCTGTGACCCCGCTGGGTTGGCACTGCAGGCCACCGATAAACTCATCTTT. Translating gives CACDPAGLALQATDKLIF.

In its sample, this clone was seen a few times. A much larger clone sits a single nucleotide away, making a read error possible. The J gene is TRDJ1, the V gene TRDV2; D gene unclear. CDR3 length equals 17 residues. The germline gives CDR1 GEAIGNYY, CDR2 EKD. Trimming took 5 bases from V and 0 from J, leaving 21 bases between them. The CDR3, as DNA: TGTGCCTGTGGCACTGTGGGTGCGGGTACGGACACCGATAAACTCATCTTT. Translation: CACGTVGAGTDTDKLIF.

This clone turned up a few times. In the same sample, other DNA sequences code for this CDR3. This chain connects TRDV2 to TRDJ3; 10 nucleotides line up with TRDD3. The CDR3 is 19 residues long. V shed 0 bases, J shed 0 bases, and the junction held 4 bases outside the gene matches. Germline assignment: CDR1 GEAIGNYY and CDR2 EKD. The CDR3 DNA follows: TGTGCCTGTGACACCTGGGGGATACAAAGCTCCTGGGACACCCGACAGATGTTTTTC. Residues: CACDTWGIQSSWDTRQMFF.

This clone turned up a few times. Here the CDR3 reads CACDFLGDMEKLIF. CDR3 sequence (DNA): TGTGCCTGTGACTTCCTGGGGGATATGGAGAAACTCATCTTT. This chain connects TRDV2 to TRDJ1; TRDD3 agrees at 10 bases. The CDR3 is 14 amino acids. V shed 3 bases and J 8 bases; nucleotides not matched to a gene: 8. The V gene's germline CDR1 is GEAIGNYY and CDR2 EKD.

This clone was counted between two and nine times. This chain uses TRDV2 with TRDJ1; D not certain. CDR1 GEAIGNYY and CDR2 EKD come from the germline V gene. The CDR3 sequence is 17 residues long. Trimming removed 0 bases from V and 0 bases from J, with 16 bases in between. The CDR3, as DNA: TGTGCCTGTGACACCGTACAGCCTTTCAATTACACCGATAAACTCATCTTT. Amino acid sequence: CACDTVQPFNYTDKLIF.

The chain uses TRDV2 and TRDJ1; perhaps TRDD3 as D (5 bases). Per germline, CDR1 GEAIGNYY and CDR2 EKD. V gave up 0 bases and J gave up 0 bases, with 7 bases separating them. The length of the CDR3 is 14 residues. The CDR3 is CACDTGGYTDKLIF. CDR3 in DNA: TGTGCCTGTGACACCGGGGGGTACACCGATAAACTCATCTTT.

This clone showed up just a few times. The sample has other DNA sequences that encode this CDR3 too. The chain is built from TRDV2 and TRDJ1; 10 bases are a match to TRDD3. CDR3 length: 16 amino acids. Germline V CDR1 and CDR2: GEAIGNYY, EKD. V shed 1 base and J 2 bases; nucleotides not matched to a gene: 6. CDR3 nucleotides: TGTGCCTGTGACACTCTGTTACTGGGGGATACCGATAAACTCATCTTT. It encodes CACDTLLLGDTDKLIF.

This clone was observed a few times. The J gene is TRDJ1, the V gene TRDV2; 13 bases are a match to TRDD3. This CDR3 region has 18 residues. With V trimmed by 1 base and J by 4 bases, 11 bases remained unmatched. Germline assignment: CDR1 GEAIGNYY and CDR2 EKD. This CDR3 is CACDTLPLTGGYGDKLIF. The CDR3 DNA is TGTGCCTGTGACACTCTTCCCCTTACTGGGGGATACGGCGATAAACTCATCTTT.

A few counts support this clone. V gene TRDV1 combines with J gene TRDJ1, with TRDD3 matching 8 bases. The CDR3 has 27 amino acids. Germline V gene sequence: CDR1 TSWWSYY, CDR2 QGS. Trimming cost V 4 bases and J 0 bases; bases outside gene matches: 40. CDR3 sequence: CALGVRGYGPLRPYWGDPKKYTDKLIF. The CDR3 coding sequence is TGTGCTCTTGGGGTCCGTGGGTACGGACCCCTACGGCCTTACTGGGGGGACCCTAAAAAGTACACCGATAAACTCATCTTT.

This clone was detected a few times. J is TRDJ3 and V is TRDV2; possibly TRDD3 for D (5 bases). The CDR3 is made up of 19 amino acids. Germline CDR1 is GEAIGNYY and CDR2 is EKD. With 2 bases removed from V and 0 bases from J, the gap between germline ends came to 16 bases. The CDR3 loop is CACDKVRVGSSWDTRQMFF. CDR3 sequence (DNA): TGTGCCTGTGACAAAGTACGGGTGGGGAGCTCCTGGGACACCCGACAGATGTTTTTC.

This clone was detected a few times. The CDR3 loop is CALGELARGILYPYTDKLIF. The CDR3 DNA is TGTGCTCTTGGGGAACTAGCGAGGGGGATACTTTACCCGTACACCGATAAACTCATCTTT. This chain joins TRDV1 and TRDJ1; 9 bases agree with TRDD3. CDR1 is TSWWSYY and CDR2 is QGS in the germline V gene. J was trimmed by 0 bases and V by 0 bases; bases with no gene match: 14. This CDR3 contains 20 residues.

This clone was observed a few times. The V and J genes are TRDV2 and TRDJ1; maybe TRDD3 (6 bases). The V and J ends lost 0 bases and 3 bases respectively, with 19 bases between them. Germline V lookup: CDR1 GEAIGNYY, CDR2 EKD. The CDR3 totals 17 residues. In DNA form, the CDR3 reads TGTGCCTGTGACACCCCCTGGAGGGGATCGGTCGCCGATAAACTCATCTTT. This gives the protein CACDTPWRGSVADKLIF.

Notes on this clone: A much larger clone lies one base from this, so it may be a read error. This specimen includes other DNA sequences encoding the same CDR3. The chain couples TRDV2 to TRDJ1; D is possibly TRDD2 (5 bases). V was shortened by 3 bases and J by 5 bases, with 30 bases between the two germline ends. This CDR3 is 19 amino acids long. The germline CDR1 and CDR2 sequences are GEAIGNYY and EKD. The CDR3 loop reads CACDFLITGDNARADKLIF. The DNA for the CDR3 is TGTGCCTGTGACTTCCTCATTACCGGAGATAATGCGCGAGCGGATAAACTCATCTTT.

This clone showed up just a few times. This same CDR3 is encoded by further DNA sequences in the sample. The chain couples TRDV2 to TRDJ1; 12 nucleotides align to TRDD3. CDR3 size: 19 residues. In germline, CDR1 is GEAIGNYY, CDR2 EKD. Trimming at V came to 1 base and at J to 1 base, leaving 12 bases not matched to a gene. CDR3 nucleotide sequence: TGTGCCTGTGACACAGTACTGGGGGATACCCCCCAAGGCACCGATAAACTCATCTTT. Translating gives CACDTVLGDTPQGTDKLIF.

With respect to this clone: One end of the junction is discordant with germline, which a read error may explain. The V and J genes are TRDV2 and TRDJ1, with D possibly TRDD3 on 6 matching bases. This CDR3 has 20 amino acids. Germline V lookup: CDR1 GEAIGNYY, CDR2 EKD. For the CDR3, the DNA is TGTGCCTGTGACACCCTCAAGCCCAGGGGGGACCCTTTAAACACCGATAAAATCATCTTT. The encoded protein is CACDTLKPRGDPLNTDKIIF.

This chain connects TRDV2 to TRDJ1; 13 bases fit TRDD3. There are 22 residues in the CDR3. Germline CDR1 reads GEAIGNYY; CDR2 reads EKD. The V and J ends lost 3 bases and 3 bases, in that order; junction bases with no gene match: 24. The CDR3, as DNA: TGTGCCTGTGACGCGCTGTCCCCACGACTCGGTACTGGGGGATACGCATCCGATAAACTCATCTTT. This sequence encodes CACDALSPRLGTGGYASDKLIF.

CDR3: CACDTVLGPAGASWDTRQMFF. For the CDR3, the DNA is TGTGCCTGTGACACCGTCCTAGGGCCGGCTGGGGCCTCCTGGGACACCCGACAGATGTTTTTC. The chain combines TRDV2 with TRDJ3; tentatively, D is TRDD3 (6 bases). V lost 0 bases, J lost 0 bases, and 20 bases lay in between. This CDR3 spans 21 amino acids. Germline assignment: CDR1 GEAIGNYY and CDR2 EKD.

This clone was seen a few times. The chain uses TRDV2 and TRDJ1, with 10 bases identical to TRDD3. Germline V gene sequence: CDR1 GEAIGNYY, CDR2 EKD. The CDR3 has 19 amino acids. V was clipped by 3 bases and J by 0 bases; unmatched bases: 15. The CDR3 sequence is CACDPLGTSTGGYTDKLIF. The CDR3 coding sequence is TGTGCCTGTGACCCCCTCGGGACTTCTACTGGGGGATACACCGATAAACTCATCTTT.